This T cell receptor (beta chain) emerged from a study of T cells in Graves' hyperthyroidism and ophthalmopathy. General observations from the study: In the blood, most expanded thyroid clonotypes above 0.001 appeared as well. With a median lead of roughly 6.8 months before onset, the model predicted ophthalmopathy.

Orbital computed tomography and thyroid ultrasound, together with serum TRAb and thyroxine and clinical symptoms, were used for diagnoses. The V gene end was trimmed by 1 base and the J gene end by 1 base; junction bases not matched to a gene: 8. Germline-derived CDR1 and CDR2 are SGHTA and FQGNSA. The CDR3 is made up of 18 amino acids. Using RNA transcripts as the source, TCR beta CDR3 regions were amplified. HTBI primers were used for first-round RT-PCR of the TCR CDR3. TCRdb used MiXCR to reprocess the multiplex PCR reads, holding one entry per CDR3 protein. This sample carries over 500,000 distinct CDR3 sequences, more than 15% of them seen once, and the ten largest clones take under 20%. This clonotype was counted a few times. What it recognizes is unknown.

V and J are TRBV7-2 and TRBJ2-3; 10 bases match TRBD2. The clonotype was recovered from a woman aged 18-29 years with Graves' ophthalmopathy. Sequencing was carried out using blood. CDR3 in DNA: TGTGCCAGCAGCTTAGTTTCTAGCGGGGGCTGGGGCACAGATACGCAGTATTTT. This sequence encodes CASSLVSSGGWGTDTQYF.